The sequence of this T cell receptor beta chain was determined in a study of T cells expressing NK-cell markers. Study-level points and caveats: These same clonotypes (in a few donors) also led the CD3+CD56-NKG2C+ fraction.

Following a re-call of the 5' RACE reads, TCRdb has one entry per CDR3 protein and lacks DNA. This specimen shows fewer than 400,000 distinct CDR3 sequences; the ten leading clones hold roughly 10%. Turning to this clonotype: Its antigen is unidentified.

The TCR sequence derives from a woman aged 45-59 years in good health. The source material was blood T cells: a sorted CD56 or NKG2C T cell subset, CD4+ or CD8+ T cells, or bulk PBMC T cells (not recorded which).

The CDR3 loop is CASSLEGQGLGNVLTF. The chain couples TRBV11-2 to TRBJ2-6; checking the TCRdb D call of TRBD1 is not possible without DNA. There are 16 residues in the CDR3. The germline gives CDR1 SGHAT, CDR2 FQNNGV.